The clone carrying this TCR beta chain occurred a few times. The source of the sample is a study of T cell repertoires in cytomegalovirus infection. Each CDR3 protein gets one entry after TCRdb re-called the reads with MiXCR. The sample holds some 77,000 distinct CDR3 sequences, approximately 3.7% seen once. Germline assignment: CDR1 SGHNT and CDR2 YYREEE (reference sequence). The ends were cut back, 4 bases at V and 2 bases at J, with 11 bases in the middle. The CDR3 length is 14 residues. The chain employs TRBV5-4 and TRBJ2-3; TRBD1 might be the D (5 bases). Sequenced: PBMCs. The sequence came from a human donor in good health (CMV status not recorded). Some clones in this sample may be carry-over from other donors' samples. The CDR3 sequence is CASSPETVTDTQYF. CDR3 in DNA: TGTGCCAGCAGCCCAGAGACAGTCACAGATACGCAGTATTTT.